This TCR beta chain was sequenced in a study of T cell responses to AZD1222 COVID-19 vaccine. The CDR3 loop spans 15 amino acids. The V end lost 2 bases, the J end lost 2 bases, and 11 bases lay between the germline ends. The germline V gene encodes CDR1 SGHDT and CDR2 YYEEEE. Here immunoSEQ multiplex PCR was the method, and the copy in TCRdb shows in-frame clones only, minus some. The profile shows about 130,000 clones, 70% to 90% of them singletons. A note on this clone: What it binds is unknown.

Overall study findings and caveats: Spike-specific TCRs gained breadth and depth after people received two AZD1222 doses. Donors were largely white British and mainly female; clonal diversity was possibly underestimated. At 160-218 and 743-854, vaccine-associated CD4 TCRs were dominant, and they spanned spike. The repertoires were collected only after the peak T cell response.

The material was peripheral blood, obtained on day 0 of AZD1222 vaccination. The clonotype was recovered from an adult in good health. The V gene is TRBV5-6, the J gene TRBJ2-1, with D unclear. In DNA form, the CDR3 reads TGTGCCAGCAGCTTTTTAGCCTCAACCTACAATGAGCAGTTCTTC. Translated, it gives CASSFLASTYNEQFF.